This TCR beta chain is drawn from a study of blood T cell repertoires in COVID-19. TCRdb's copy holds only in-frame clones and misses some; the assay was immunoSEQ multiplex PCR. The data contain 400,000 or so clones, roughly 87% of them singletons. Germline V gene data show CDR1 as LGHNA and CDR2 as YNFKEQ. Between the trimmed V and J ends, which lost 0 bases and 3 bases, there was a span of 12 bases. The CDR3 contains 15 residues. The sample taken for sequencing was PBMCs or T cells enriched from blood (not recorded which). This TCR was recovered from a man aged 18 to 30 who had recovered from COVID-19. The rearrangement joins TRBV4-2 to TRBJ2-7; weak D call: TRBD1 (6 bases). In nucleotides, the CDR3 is TGTGCCAGCAGCCAAGATTTCGTAGGGGGCTACGAGCAGTACTTC. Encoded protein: CASSQDFVGGYEQYF.